The entry that follows covers one T cell receptor beta chain sequence. Its antigen remains unidentified. TCRdb re-called the reads through MiXCR, storing one row per CDR3 protein. This table has roughly 860,000 distinct CDR3 sequences, approximately 30% appearing once. This specimen comes from a study of T cell repertoires in cytomegalovirus infection. Study in general: Public signatures in TCR beta pointed to CMV infection and matching HLA type.

Per the germline V gene, CDR1 is MNHEY and CDR2 is SVGAGI. The length of the CDR3 is 15 residues. The junction had 4 bases not matched to a gene; V was cut back by 0 bases and J by 6 bases. Sequencing was performed on cultured CD8+ T cells from PBMCs, taken from culture after CMV antigen stimulation. The V and J genes are TRBV6-5 and TRBJ1-2; TRBD1 matches 10 bases. The clonotype originates from a human donor in good health (CMV status not recorded). Some clones in this sample may be carry-over from other donors' samples. CDR3 DNA: TGTGCCAGCAGTTACTCGGGGGACAGGGGAGATGGCTACACCTTC. Translated: CASSYSGDRGDGYTF.